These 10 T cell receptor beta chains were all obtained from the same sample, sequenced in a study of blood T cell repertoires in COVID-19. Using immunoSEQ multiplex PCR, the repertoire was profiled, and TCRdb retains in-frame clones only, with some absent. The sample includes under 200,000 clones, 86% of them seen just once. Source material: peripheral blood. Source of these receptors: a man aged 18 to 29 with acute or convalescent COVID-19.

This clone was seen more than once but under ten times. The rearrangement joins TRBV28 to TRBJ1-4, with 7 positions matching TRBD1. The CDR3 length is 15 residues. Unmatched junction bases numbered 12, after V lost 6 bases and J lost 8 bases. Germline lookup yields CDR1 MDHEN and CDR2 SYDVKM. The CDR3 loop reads CASRTGPGRGEKLFF. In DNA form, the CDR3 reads TGTGCCAGCAGGACAGGGCCCGGACGAGGGGAAAAACTGTTTTTT.

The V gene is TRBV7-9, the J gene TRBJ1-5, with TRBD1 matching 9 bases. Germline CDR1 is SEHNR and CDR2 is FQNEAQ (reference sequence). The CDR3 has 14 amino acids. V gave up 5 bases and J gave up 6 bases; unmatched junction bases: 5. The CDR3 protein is CASSPGTGFQPQHF. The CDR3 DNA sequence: TGTGCCAGCAGCCCCGGGACAGGGTTTCAGCCCCAGCATTTT.

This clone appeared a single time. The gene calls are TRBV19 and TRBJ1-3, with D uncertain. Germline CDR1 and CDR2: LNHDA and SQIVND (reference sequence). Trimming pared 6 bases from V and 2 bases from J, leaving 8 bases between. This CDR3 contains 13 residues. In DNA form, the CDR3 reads TGTGCCAGTAGCTACGATACTGGAAACACCATATATTTT. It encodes CASSYDTGNTIYF.

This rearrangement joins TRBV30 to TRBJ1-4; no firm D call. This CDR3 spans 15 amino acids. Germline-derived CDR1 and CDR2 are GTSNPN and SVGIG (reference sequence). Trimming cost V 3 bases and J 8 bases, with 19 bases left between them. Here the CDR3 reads CAWSPRATGLEKLFF. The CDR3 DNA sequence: TGTGCCTGGAGCCCTCGAGCCACCGGGTTGGAAAAACTGTTTTTT.

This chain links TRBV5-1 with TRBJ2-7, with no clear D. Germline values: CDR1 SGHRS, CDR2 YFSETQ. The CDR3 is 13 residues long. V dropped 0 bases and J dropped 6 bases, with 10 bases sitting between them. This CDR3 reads CASSLDYITEQYF. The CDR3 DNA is TGCGCCAGCAGCTTGGACTATATTACCGAGCAGTACTTC. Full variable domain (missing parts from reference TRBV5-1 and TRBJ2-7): KAGVTQTPRYLIKTRGQQVTLSCSPISGHRSVSWYQQTPGQGLQFLFEYFSETQRNKGNFPGRFSGRQFSNSRSEMNVSTLELGDSALYLCASSLDYITEQYFGPGTRLTVT.

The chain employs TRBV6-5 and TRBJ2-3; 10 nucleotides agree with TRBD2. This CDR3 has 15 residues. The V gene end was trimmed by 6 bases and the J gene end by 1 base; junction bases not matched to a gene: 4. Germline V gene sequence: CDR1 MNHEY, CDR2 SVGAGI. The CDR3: CASRPLAGGTDTQYF. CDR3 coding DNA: TGTGCCAGCAGACCGCTAGCGGGGGGCACAGATACGCAGTATTTT.

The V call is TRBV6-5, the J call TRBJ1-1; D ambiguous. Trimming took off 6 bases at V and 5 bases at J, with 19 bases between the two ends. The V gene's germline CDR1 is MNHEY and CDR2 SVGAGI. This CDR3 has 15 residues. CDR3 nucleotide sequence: TGTGCCAGCAGACTCACCCCCGGGTCGGGTACTGAAGCTTTCTTT. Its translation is CASRLTPGSGTEAFF.

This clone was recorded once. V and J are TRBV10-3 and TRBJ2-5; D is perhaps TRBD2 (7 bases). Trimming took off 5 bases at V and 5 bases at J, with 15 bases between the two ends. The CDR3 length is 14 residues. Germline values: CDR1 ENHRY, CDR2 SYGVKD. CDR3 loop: CAISRGGAGETQYF. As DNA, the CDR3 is TGTGCCATCAGTAGAGGGGGGGCCGGGGAGACCCAGTACTTC.

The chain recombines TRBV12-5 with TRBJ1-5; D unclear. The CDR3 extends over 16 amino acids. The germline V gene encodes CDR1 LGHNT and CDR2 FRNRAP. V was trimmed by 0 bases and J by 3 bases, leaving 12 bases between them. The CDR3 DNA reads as TGTGCTAGTGGTTTGGTACGCGGCGGAATCAATCAGCCCCAGCATTTT. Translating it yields CASGLVRGGINQPQHF.

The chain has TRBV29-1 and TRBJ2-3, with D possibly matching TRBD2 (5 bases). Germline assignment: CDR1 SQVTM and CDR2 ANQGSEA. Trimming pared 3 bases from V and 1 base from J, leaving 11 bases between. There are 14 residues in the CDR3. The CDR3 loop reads CSVEDSFGTDTQYF. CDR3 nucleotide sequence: TGCAGCGTTGAGGACTCCTTCGGCACAGATACGCAGTATTTT.